This TCR beta chain was identified during a study of blood T cell repertoires in COVID-19. Study in general: T cells, B-cell-depleted T cells, or PBMCs provided the cDNA or gDNA that served as material.

Original analysis: From reference gene primer amplification, estimates of nucleated cell counts were derived. Only in-frame clones appear in the TCRdb table, and some are missing; sequencing was by immunoSEQ multiplex PCR. The V and J calls and clone size were taken over from that table, and D and trimming were inferred from the DNA. Here the sample spans under 150,000 clones, over 80% being singletons. This CDR3 region has 15 residues. From germline, CDR1 is MGHRA and CDR2 YSYEKL. The J segment lost 9 bases and the V segment lost 4 bases, leaving 8 bases of the junction unmatched. This clone was picked up one time.

Sequencing used PBMCs or T cells enriched from blood (not recorded which). V is TRBV4-1 and J is TRBJ2-1; the match to TRBD1 covers 11 bases. The TCR sequence derives from a man younger than 45 who had recovered from COVID-19. The CDR3 loop reads CASSLGQGGYGEQFF. The CDR3 DNA reads TGCGCCAGCAGCCTGGGACAGGGGGGATACGGTGAGCAGTTCTTC.